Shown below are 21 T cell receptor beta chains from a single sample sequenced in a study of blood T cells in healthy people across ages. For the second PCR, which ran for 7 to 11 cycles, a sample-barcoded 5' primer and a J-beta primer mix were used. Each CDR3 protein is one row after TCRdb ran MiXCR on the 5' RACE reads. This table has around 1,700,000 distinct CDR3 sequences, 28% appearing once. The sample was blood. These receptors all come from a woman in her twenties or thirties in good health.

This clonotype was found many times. In DNA form, the CDR3 reads TGTGCCTGGACCCCCAGTCCGACCGGTGAAAAACTGTTTTTT. This encodes CAWTPSPTGEKLFF. The J gene is TRBJ1-4, the V gene TRBV30, with D uncertain. CDR1 is GTSNPN and CDR2 is SVGIG in the germline V gene (reference sequence). V was clipped by 4 bases and J by 7 bases, with 16 bases between them. This CDR3 spans 14 amino acids.

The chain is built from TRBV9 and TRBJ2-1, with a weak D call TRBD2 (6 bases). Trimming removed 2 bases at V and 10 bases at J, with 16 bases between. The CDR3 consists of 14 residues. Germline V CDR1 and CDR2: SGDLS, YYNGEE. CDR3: CASSVGDSRGEQFF. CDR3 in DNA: TGTGCCAGCAGCGTGGGGGATTCTCGGGGGGAGCAGTTCTTC.

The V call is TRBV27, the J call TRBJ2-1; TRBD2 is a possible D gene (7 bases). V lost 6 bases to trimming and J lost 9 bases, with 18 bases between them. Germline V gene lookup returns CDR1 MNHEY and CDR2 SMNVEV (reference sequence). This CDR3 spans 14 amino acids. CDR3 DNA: TGTGCCAGCAGGGGGGGGCTAGCAGTCGCTGAGCAGTTCTTC. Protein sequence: CASRGGLAVAEQFF.

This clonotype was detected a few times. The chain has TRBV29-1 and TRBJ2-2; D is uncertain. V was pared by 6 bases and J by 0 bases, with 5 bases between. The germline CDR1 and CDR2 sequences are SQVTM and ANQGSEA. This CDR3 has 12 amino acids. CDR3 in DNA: TGCAGCGTGGGTGCGAACACCGGGGAGCTGTTTTTT. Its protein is CSVGANTGELFF.

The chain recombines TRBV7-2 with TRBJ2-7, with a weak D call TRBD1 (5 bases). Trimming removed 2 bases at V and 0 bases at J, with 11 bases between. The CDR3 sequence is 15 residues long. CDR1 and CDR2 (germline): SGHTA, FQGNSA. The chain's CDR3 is CASSLSQGSSYEQYF. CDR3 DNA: TGTGCCAGCAGCTTATCGCAGGGATCCTCCTACGAGCAGTACTTC.

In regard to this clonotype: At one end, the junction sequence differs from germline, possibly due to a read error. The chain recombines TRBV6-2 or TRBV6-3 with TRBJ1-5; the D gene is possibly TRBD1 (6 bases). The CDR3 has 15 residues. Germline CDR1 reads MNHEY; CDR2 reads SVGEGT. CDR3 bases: TGTGCCAGCAGTTACCTAAAACAGGGCAATCAGCCCCCGCATTTT. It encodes CASSYLKQGNQPPHF.

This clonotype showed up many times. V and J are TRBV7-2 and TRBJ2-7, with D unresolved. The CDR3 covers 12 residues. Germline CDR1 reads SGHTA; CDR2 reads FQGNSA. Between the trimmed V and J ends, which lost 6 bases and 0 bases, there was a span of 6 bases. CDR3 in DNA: TGTGCCAGCAGTTCCTACTCCTACGAGCAGTACTTC. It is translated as CASSSYSYEQYF. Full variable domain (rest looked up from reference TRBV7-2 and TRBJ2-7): GAGVSQSPSNKVTEKGKDVELRCDPISGHTALYWYRQSLGQGLEFLIYFQGNSAPDKSGLPSDRFSAERTGGSVSTLTIQRTQQEDSAVYLCASSSYSYEQYFGPGTRLTVT.

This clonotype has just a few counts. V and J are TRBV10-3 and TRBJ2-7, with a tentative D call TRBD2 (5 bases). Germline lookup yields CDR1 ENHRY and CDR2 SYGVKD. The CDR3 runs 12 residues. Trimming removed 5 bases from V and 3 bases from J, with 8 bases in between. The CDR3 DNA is TGTGCCATCAGTCCTGAGGGCTACGAGCAGTACTTC. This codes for CAISPEGYEQYF.

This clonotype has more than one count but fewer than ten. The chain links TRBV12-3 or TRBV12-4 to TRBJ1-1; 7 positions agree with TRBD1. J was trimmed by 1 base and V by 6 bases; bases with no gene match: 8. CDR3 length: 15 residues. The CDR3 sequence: CASSRATGQNTEAFF. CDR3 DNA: TGTGCCAGCAGCCGAGCGACAGGGCAGAACACTGAAGCTTTCTTT.

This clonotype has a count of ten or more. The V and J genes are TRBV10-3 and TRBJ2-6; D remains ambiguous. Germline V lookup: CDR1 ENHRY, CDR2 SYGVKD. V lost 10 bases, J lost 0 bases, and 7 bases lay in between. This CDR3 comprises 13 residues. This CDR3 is CATEASGANVLTF. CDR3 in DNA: TGTGCCACCGAGGCCTCTGGGGCCAACGTCCTGACTTTC.

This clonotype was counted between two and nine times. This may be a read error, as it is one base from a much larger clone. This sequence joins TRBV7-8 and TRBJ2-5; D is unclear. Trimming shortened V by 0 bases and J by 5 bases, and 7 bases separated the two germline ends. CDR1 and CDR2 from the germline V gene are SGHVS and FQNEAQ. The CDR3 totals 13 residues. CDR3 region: CASSLADGETQYF. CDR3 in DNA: TGTGCCAGCAGCTTAGCAGATGGCGAGACCCAGTACTTC.

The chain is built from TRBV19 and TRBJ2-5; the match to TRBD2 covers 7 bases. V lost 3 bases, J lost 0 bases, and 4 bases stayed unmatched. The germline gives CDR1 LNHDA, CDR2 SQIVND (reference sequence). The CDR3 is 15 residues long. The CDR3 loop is CASSIFSGDQETQYF. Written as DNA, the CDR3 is TGTGCCAGTAGTATCTTCAGCGGGGACCAAGAGACCCAGTACTTC.

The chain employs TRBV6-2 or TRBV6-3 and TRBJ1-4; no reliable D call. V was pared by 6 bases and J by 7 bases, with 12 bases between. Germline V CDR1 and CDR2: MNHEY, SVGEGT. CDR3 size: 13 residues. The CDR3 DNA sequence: TGTGCCAGCAGAACCGACGCGCCTGAAAAACTGTTTTTT. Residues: CASRTDAPEKLFF.

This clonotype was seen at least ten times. The DNA of the CDR3 is TGTGCCAGCTCTAGGGGGATGGATGGCTACACCTTC. Its protein is CASSRGMDGYTF. V and J are TRBV6-5 and TRBJ1-2, with D possibly matching TRBD1 (6 bases). CDR1 and CDR2 from the germline V gene are MNHEY and SVGAGI. V shed 8 bases and J shed 6 bases, with 13 bases lying between them. The CDR3 totals 12 residues.

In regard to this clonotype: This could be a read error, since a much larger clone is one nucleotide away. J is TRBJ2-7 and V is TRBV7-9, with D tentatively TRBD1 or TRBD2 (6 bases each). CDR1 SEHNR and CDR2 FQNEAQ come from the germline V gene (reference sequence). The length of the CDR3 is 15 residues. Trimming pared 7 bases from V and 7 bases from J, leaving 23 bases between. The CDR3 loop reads CASKGVGGSSNEQYF. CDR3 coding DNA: TGTGCCAGCAAGGGGGTCGGGGGATCATCCAATGAGCAGTACTTC.

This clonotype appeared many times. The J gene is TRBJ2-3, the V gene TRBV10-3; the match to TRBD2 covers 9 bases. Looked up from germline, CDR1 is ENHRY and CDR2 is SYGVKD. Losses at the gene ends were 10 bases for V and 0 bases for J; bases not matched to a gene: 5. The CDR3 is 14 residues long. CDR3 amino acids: CATSTSGSTDTQYF. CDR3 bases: TGTGCCACATCGACTAGCGGTAGCACAGATACGCAGTATTTT.

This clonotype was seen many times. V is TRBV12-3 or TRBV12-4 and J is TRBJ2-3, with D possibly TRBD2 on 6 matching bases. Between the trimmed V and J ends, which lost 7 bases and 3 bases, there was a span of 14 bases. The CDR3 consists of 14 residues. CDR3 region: CASTSGGVTDTQYF. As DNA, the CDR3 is TGTGCCAGCACCTCCGGGGGTGTTACAGATACGCAGTATTTT.

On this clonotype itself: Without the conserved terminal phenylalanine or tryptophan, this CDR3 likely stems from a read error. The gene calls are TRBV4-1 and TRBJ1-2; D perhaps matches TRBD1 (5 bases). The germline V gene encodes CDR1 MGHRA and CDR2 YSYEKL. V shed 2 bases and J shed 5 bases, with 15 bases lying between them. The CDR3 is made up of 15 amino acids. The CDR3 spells CASSQPGRRDYGYTL. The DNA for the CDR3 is TGCGCCAGCAGCCAACCAGGGAGGAGGGATTATGGCTACACCTTA.

The CDR3 DNA is TGTGCCAGCAGCAGAAGGGACAGGCTCCTGAACACTGAAGCTTTCTTT. Translated, it gives CASSRRDRLLNTEAFF. The chain carries TRBV12-3 or TRBV12-4 and TRBJ1-1; 8 bases are shared with TRBD1. This CDR3 has 16 amino acids. V shed 6 bases and J 0 bases; nucleotides not matched to a gene: 9.

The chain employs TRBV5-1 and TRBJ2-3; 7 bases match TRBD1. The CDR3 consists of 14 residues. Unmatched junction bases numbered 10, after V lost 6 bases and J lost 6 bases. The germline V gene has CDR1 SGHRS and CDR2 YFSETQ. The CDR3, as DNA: TGCGCCAGCAAATTTGGACAGGAACCCGATACGCAGTATTTT. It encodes CASKFGQEPDTQYF.

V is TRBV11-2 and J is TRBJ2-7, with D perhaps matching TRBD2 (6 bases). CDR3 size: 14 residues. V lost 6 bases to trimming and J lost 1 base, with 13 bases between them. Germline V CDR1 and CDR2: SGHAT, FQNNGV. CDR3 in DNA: TGTGCCAGCAGAAGAGCGGGCCGATCCTACGAGCAGTACTTC. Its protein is CASRRAGRSYEQYF.